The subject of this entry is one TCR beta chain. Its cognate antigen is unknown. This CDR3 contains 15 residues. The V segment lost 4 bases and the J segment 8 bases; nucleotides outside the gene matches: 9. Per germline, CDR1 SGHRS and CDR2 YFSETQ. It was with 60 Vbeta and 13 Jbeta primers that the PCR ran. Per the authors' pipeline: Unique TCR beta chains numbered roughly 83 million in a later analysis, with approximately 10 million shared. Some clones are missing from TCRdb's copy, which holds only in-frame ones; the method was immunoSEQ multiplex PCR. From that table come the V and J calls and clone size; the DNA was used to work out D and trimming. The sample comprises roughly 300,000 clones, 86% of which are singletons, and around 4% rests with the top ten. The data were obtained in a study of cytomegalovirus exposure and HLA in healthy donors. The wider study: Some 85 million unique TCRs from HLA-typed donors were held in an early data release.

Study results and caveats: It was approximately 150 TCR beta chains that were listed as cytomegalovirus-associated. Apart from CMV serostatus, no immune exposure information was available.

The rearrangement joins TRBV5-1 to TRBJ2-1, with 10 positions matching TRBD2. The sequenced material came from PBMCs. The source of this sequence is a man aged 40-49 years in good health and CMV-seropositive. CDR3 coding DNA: TGCGCCAGCAGCCTAACCGGGACTAGCGTCCATGAGCAGTTCTTC. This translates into CASSLTGTSVHEQFF.